A selection of T cell receptor beta chains follows, all from one sample in a study of cytomegalovirus exposure and HLA in healthy donors. Sequencing used immunoSEQ multiplex PCR; TCRdb keeps in-frame clones, though not all of them. This repertoire shows tens of thousands of clones, roughly nine tenths found once; its top ten account for roughly 8.4%. Specimen: PBMCs. These receptors came from a woman in her late teens or twenties in good health and CMV-seropositive. The conserved cysteine and the conserved F or W are not part of the CDR3 here. A D gene is named only where the DNA matches it firmly.

D: .; V: TRBV6-6; CDR3: ASSYGLGSQRPEAF
D: TRBD2; V: TRBV30; CDR3: AWSAPGLGSTDTQY
D: TRBD1; V: TRBV11-2; CDR3: ASSFSNPGTGSYEQY
D: .; V: TRBV5-1; CDR3: ASSLGQGNEKLF
D: .; V: TRBV6-5; CDR3: ASRVTGLRDTIY
D: TRBD2; V: TRBV7-9; CDR3: ASSQSSGGINTGELF
D: .; V: TRBV7-2; CDR3: ASSLDYLYGYT
D: .; V: TRBV7-9; CDR3: ASSLDRGIDYGYT
D: .; V: TRBV7-2; CDR3: ASSLTGGTYEQY
D: TRBD1; V: TRBV27; CDR3: ASSSGQVNYGYT
D: .; V: TRBV7-9; CDR3: ASSRLSGSYNEQF
D: .; V: TRBV6-1; CDR3: ASTRGGANTEAF
D: .; V: TRBV4-3; CDR3: ASRRGGGELF
D: .; V: TRBV2; CDR3: ASSDRLRNTGELF
D: TRBD1; V: TRBV30; CDR3: AWSVEDRGEYEAF
D: .; V: TRBV6-5; CDR3: ASSYNGLYTDTQY
D: TRBD1; V: TRBV6-5; CDR3: ASSYKAGGYTEAF
D: TRBD1; V: TRBV28; CDR3: ASSTQGAHYGYT
D: TRBD1; V: TRBV6-1; CDR3: ASSVWGQSPNYGYT
D: TRBD1; V: TRBV6-5; CDR3: ASTLTGTGNSPLH
D: TRBD1; V: TRBV7-2; CDR3: ASSLGGQGIYEQY
D: TRBD1; V: TRBV7-3; CDR3: ASSLNAPGTGGVGYT